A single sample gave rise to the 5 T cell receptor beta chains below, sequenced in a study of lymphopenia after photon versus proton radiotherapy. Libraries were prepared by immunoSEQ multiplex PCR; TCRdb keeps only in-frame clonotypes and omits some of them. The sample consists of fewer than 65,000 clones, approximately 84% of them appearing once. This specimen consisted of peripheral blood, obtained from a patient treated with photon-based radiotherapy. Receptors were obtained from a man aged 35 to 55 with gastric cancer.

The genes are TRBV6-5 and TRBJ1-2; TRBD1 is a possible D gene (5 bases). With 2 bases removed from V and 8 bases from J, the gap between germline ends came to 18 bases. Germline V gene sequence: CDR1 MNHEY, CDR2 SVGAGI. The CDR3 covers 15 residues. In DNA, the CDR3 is TGTGCCAGCAGTTACGGAGGTGGGCAGGGCATAGGCTACACCTTC. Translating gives CASSYGGGQGIGYTF.

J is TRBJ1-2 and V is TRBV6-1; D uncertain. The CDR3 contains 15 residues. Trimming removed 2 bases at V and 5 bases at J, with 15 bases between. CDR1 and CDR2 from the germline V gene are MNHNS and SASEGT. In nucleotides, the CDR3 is TGTGCCAGCAGTGAATCGGGGAGGAGACTATATGGCTACACCTTC. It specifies CASSESGRRLYGYTF.

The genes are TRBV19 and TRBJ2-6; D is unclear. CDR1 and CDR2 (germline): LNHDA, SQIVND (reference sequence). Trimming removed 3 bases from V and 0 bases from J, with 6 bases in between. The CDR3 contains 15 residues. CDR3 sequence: CASSIAGSGANVLTF. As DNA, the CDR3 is TGTGCCAGTAGTATCGCAGGCTCTGGGGCCAACGTCCTGACTTTC.

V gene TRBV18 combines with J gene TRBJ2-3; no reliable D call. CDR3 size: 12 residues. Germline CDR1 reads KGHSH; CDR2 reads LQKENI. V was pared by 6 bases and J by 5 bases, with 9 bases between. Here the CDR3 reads CASSLPGDTQYF. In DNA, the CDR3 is TGTGCCAGCTCCCTACCCGGAGATACGCAGTATTTT. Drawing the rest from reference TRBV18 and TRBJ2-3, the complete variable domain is NAGVMQNPRHLVRRRGQEARLRCSPMKGHSHVYWYRQLPEEGLKFMVYLQKENIIDESGMPKERFSAEFPKEGPSILRIQQVVRGDSAAYFCASSLPGDTQYFGPGTRLTVL.

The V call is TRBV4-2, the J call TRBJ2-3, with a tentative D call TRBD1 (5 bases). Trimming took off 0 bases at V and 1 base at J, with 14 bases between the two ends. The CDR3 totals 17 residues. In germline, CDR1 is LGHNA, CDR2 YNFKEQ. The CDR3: CASSQDLWGRGTDTQYF. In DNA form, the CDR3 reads TGTGCCAGCAGCCAAGACCTGTGGGGCCGGGGCACAGATACGCAGTATTTT.